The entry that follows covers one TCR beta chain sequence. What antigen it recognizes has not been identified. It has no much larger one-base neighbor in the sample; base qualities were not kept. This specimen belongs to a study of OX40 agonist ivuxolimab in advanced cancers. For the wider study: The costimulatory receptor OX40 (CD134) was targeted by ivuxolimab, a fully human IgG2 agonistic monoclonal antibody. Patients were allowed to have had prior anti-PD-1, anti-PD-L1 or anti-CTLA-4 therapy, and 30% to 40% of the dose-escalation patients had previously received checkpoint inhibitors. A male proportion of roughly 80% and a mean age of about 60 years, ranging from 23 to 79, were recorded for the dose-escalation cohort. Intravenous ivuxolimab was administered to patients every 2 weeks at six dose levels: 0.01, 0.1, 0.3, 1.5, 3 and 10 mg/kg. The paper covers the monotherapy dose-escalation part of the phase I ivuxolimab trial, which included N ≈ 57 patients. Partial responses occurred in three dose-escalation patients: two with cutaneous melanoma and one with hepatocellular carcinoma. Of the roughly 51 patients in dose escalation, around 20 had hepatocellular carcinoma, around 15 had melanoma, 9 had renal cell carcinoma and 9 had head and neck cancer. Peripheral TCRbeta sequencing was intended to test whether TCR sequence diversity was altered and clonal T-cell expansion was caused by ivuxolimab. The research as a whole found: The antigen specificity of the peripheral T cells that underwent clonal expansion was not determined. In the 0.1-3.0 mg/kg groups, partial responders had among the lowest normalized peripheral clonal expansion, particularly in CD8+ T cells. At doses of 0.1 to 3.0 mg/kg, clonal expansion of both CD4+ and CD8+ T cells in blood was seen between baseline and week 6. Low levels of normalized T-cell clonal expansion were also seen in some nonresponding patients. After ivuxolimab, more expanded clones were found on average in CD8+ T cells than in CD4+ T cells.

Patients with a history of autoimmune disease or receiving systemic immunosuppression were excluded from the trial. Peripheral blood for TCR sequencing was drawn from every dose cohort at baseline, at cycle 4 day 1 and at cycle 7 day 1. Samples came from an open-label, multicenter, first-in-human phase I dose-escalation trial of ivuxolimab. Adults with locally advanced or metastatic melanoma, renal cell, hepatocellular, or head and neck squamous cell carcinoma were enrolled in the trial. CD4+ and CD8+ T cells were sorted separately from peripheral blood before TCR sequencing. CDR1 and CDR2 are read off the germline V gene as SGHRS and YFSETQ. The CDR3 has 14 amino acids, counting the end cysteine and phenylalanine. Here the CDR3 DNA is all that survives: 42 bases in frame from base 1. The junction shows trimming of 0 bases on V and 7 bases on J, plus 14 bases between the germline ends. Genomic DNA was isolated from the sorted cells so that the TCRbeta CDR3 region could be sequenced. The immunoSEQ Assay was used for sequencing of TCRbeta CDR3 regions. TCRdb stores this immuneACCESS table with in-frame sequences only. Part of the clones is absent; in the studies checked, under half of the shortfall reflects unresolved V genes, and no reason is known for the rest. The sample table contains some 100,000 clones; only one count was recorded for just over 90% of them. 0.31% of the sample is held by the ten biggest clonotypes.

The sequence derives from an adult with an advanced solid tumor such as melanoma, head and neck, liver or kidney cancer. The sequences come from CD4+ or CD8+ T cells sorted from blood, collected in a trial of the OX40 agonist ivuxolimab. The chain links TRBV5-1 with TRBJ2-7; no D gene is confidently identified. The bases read TGCGCCAGCAGCTTGGTCCCCGGGCTGGGGGAGCAGTACTTC. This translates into CASSLVPGLGEQYF.